These T cell receptor beta chains were read from a single sample in a study of Graves' ophthalmopathy and Graves' hyperthyroidism. MiXCR, run by TCRdb on the multiplex PCR reads, gives a single entry per CDR3 protein. This sample has about 500,000 distinct CDR3 sequences; 39% occur once, and the top ten carry approximately 4.1%. The sequenced material came from peripheral blood or thyroid tissue (not recorded which). The receptors come from an adult man with Graves' hyperthyroidism. Both conserved end residues are part of each CDR3. The D gene is left open where the match is weak. A clone size is listed for some rows: how often the clone was seen (once, few, many), or a class if it is expanded.

TRBJ2-7	many	TRBV25-1	TRBD1	TGTGCCAGCAGTGCTAGGGACAGGAGGGACCACGAGCAGTACTTC	CASSARDRRDHEQYF
TRBJ2-3	few	TRBV11-2	-	TGTGCCAGCAGCCAGAGCGGCTTTAGGGGAGATACGCAGTATTTT	CASSQSGFRGDTQYF
TRBJ1-4	few	TRBV12-3/TRBV12-4	-	TGTGCCAGCAGTCCCGGCCGCATTGGCGAAAAACTGTTTTTT	CASSPGRIGEKLFF
TRBJ1-2	many	TRBV29-1	-	TGCAGCGTTGAAGAGAGGGCCTCTAACTATGGCTACACCTTC	CSVEERASNYGYTF
TRBJ1-1	many	TRBV7-2	-	TGTGCCAGCAGCCCACAGGGCACCCGGGGCACTGAAGCTTTCTTT	CASSPQGTRGTEAFF
TRBJ1-2	many	TRBV6-1	TRBD1	TGTGCCAGCAGGCACCGGGACAGGGAGGACTATGGCTACACCTTC	CASRHRDREDYGYTF
TRBJ2-7	-	TRBV3-1	-	TGTGCCAGCAGCCAACCGAACCCCTTACGGGGGACATGGAGGGAGCAGTACTTC	CASSQPNPLRGTWREQYF
TRBJ1-3	many	TRBV15	-	TGTGCCACCAGCCTAGGGGAGAACTCTGGAAACACCATATATTTT	CATSLGENSGNTIYF
TRBJ1-1	-	TRBV28	-	TGTGCCAGCAGCGCCCTAGAGAACATGAACACTGAAGCTTTCTTT	CASSALENMNTEAFF
TRBJ2-4	-	TRBV7-9	TRBD1	TGTGCCAGCAGCCATCCGGACAGGAGAAAAAACATTCAGTACTTC	CASSHPDRRKNIQYF
TRBJ1-5	-	TRBV7-9	TRBD1	TGTGCCAGCAGCCCAGAGACAGGGGCTACAACCTACGAGCATTTT	CASSPETGATTYEHF
TRBJ1-1	-	TRBV2	-	TGTGCCAGCAGTGAGGCGGGGGATGAAGCTTTCTTT	CASSEAGDEAFF
TRBJ2-2	few	TRBV7-2	TRBD2	TGTGCCAGCAGCTTGAGGAGCGGGGGGGCGTGGGGCACCGGGGAGCTGTTTTTT	CASSLRSGGAWGTGELFF
TRBJ1-2	many	TRBV28	-	TGTGCCAGCAGTCCTACGGACAGAGGCGGCTACACCTTC	CASSPTDRGGYTF
TRBJ1-2	once	TRBV20-1	TRBD1	TGCAGTGCACAGGACAGGGAGGTGGACTATGGCTACACCTTC	CSAQDREVDYGYTF
TRBJ1-6	many	TRBV20-1	TRBD1	TGCAGTGCTAGAGAAGACAGGGCTTCACCCCTCCACTTT	CSAREDRASPLHF
TRBJ2-7	many	TRBV11-1	-	TGTGCCAGCAGCCCCGAACAGGTTGTCAACGAGCAGTACTTC	CASSPEQVVNEQYF
TRBJ1-1	-	TRBV20-1	-	TGCAGTGCTAGAGAGCGGGGGGCCCGTGGCTACGGTGAAGCTTTCTTT	CSARERGARGYGEAFF
TRBJ2-1	-	TRBV29-1	TRBD2	TGCAGCGTTGGTGGCACTAGCGATTACAATGAGCAGTTCTTC	CSVGGTSDYNEQFF
TRBJ2-3	-	TRBV5-1	TRBD2	TGCGCCAGCAGCCCTGGGACTAGCCTCACAGATACGCAGTATTTT	CASSPGTSLTDTQYF
TRBJ1-1	-	TRBV5-1	TRBD1	TGCGCCAGCAGCTTGGTAGGCAGGGGGAACGCTGAAGCTTTCTTT	CASSLVGRGNAEAFF
TRBJ2-3	-	TRBV7-9	-	TGTGCCAGCAACCCCAGGCAGGCGGGCACAGATACGCAGTATTTT	CASNPRQAGTDTQYF
TRBJ2-7	many	TRBV6-1	-	TGTGCCAGCAGTGAAAGGGTGGGATCCTACGAGCAGTACTTC	CASSERVGSYEQYF
TRBJ1-2	-	TRBV6-5	TRBD1	TGTGCCAGCAGTTACTTAAGCCGGAACAGGGGTAACGGCTACACCTTC	CASSYLSRNRGNGYTF
TRBJ2-6	few	TRBV7-9	TRBD2	TGTGCCAGCAGCCATAACAGGGGACTAGCGGCGTTTTCTGGGGCCAACGTCCTGACTTTC	CASSHNRGLAAFSGANVLTF
TRBJ2-5	many	TRBV2	-	TGTGCCAGCAGTGACTCGGCAGGGCAAGAGACCCAGTACTTC	CASSDSAGQETQYF
TRBJ1-4	many	TRBV11-1	-	TGTGCCAGCAGCTTCCTGGGGTCTAATGAAAAACTGTTTTTT	CASSFLGSNEKLFF
TRBJ1-1	many	TRBV5-1	TRBD1	TGCGCCAGCAGCCCTGACCGGACAGGGGTGAACACTGAAGCTTTCTTT	CASSPDRTGVNTEAFF
TRBJ2-7	many	TRBV6-1	-	TGTGCCAGCAGGCGCCTTGGGACACCGTGGGAGCAGTACTTC	CASRRLGTPWEQYF
TRBJ1-2	many	TRBV4-1	-	TGCGCCAGCAGCTCGTACCCAGGGAACTATGGCTACACCTTC	CASSSYPGNYGYTF
TRBJ2-7	-	TRBV10-3	-	TGTGCCATCAGTCCGATCGACGGCTACGAGCAGTACTTC	CAISPIDGYEQYF
TRBJ1-1	-	TRBV29-1	-	TGCAGCGTGAGCAACATGAACACTGAAGCTTTCTTT	CSVSNMNTEAFF